A single sample gave rise to the 31 T cell receptor beta chains below, sequenced in a study of blood T cell repertoires in COVID-19. The repertoire was sequenced with immunoSEQ multiplex PCR; TCRdb's copy has only in-frame clones and lacks some. The top ten hold around 10% of the sample, which has 150,000 to 200,000 clones, approximately 88% seen once. Sample: peripheral blood. The receptors come from a woman older than 75 with active or convalescent COVID-19.

For this clone: One junction end does not reproduce the germline sequence, and a read error may be involved. The J gene is TRBJ2-2, the V gene TRBV30; 12 bases agree with TRBD2. CDR3 size: 18 residues. CDR1 is GTSNPN, CDR2 SVGIG, per germline (reference sequence). CDR3 amino acids: CAWSGLAGGRSKTGELFF. The CDR3, as DNA: TGTGCCTGGAGTGGGCTAGCGGGGGGGCGGTCGAAAACCGGGGAGCTGTTTTTT.

This clone was recorded only once. The chain carries TRBV4-3 and TRBJ2-7, with 8 positions matching TRBD2. The V gene's germline CDR1 is LGHNA and CDR2 YSLEER. The junction had 12 bases not matched to a gene; V was cut back by 5 bases and J by 6 bases. CDR3 size: 15 residues. CDR3 DNA: TGCGCCAGCAGCGCACGGGGGGGCGACCTCTGCGAGCAGTACTTC. Translating it yields CASSARGGDLCEQYF.

The V and J genes are TRBV19 and TRBJ1-1, with D possibly TRBD1 on 6 matching bases. This CDR3 has 13 residues. V lost 5 bases, J lost 11 bases, and 18 bases lay in between. Germline CDR1 reads LNHDA; CDR2 reads SQIVND (reference sequence). The CDR3 loop reads CASSLEGGKLAFF. The CDR3 DNA is TGTGCCAGTAGTCTGGAAGGGGGAAAGTTGGCTTTCTTT.

This chain uses TRBV4-1 with TRBJ1-5; D call uncertain. Germline CDR1 MGHRA, CDR2 YSYEKL. This CDR3 has 14 amino acids. The ends were cut back, 0 bases at V and 2 bases at J, with 5 bases in the middle. The CDR3 nucleotides are TGCGCCAGCAGCCAAGATAGTGGCAATCAGCCCCAGCATTTT. Residues: CASSQDSGNQPQHF.

In its sample, this clone was seen a few times. The chain has TRBV6-6 and TRBJ2-5; D might be TRBD2 (6 bases). Germline CDR1 is MNHNY and CDR2 is SVGAGI (reference sequence). With 2 bases removed from V and 0 bases from J, the gap between germline ends came to 10 bases. This CDR3 region has 15 residues. The CDR3 coding sequence is TGTGCCAGCAGTTACGGTGGAGGGAACCAAGAGACCCAGTACTTC. Its translation is CASSYGGGNQETQYF.

The sample holds a few counts of this clone. This sequence joins TRBV28 and TRBJ1-2, with 7 bases aligning to TRBD1. Germline loops: CDR1 MDHEN, CDR2 SYDVKM. The CDR3 covers 13 residues. V lost 2 bases to trimming and J lost 8 bases; unmatched junction nucleotides: 5. The CDR3 nucleotides are TGTGCCAGCAGTTTAAAGGGGACAGTGGGCTACACCTTC. Protein: CASSLKGTVGYTF.

V is TRBV7-8 and J is TRBJ1-5; D gene uncertain. The CDR3 extends over 16 amino acids. Trimming cost V 5 bases and J 3 bases, with 17 bases left between them. Germline CDR1 is SGHVS and CDR2 is FQNEAQ. CDR3: CASSPSLATTNQPQHF. DNA of the CDR3: TGTGCCAGCAGCCCCAGTTTAGCGACAACCAATCAGCCCCAGCATTTT.

This chain connects TRBV6-2 or TRBV6-3 to TRBJ2-7; 7 bases map to TRBD1. The V and J ends lost 5 bases and 3 bases, in that order; junction bases with no gene match: 4. CDR3 length: 13 residues. Looked up from germline, CDR1 is MNHEY and CDR2 is SVGEGT. CDR3 in DNA: TGTGCCAGCAGTCTCGCAGGGGGCTACGAGCAGTACTTC. Translating it yields CASSLAGGYEQYF.

The V call is TRBV6-6, the J call TRBJ2-2; a weak D match, TRBD2 (6 bases). This CDR3 comprises 12 residues. Trimming removed 8 bases from V and 7 bases from J, with 11 bases in between. Germline loops: CDR1 MNHNY, CDR2 SVGAGI (reference sequence). The CDR3: CASHMGGGELFF. The DNA for the CDR3 is TGTGCCAGCCATATGGGAGGCGGGGAGCTGTTTTTT.

This chain links TRBV10-3 with TRBJ1-2; 7 positions agree with TRBD1. The V gene's germline CDR1 is ENHRY and CDR2 SYGVKD. The CDR3 consists of 14 residues. V gave up 8 bases and J gave up 8 bases; unmatched junction bases: 14. The CDR3 DNA sequence: TGTGCCATCGGAGGGGGCGGCTGGGGATGGGGCTACACCTTC. Translating it yields CAIGGGGWGWGYTF.

The chain recombines TRBV7-2 with TRBJ2-1; 14 bases agree with TRBD2. V lost 3 bases and J lost 6; bases outside the gene matches: 10. This CDR3 comprises 18 residues. Germline CDR1 is SGHTA and CDR2 is FQGNSA. CDR3 residues: CASSLTSGGAKRINEQFF. The CDR3 DNA reads as TGTGCCAGCAGCTTGACTAGCGGGGGGGCAAAGAGGATCAATGAGCAGTTCTTC.

J is TRBJ2-3 and V is TRBV4-3; TRBD2 aligns across 13 bases. Trimming at V came to 4 bases and at J to 0 bases, leaving 10 bases not matched to a gene. The CDR3 totals 19 residues. CDR1 LGHNA and CDR2 YSLEER come from the germline V gene. This chain's CDR3 is CASSPRLTSGGQSTDTQYF. CDR3 DNA sequence: TGCGCCAGCAGCCCCAGATTGACTAGCGGGGGGCAAAGCACAGATACGCAGTATTTT.

V and J are TRBV5-5 and TRBJ2-3; possible D gene TRBD2, 5 bases. CDR3 length equals 15 residues. The germline gives CDR1 SGHKS, CDR2 YYEKEE (reference sequence). With 6 bases removed from V and 0 bases from J, the gap between germline ends came to 14 bases. CDR3 nucleotides: TGTGCCAGCAAAATACAACTAGGCAGCACAGATACGCAGTATTTT. It translates to CASKIQLGSTDTQYF.

This sequence joins TRBV28 and TRBJ1-2, with TRBD1 matching 8 bases. The V and J ends lost 4 bases and 3 bases, in that order; junction bases with no gene match: 4. The germline V gene encodes CDR1 MDHEN and CDR2 SYDVKM. The CDR3 is 14 amino acids. The CDR3 loop reads CASSSQGADYGYTF. DNA of the CDR3: TGTGCCAGCAGTTCCCAGGGGGCGGACTATGGCTACACCTTC.

The chain couples TRBV7-9 to TRBJ1-4, with TRBD1 matching over 9 bases. Germline assignment: CDR1 SEHNR and CDR2 FQNEAQ (reference sequence). J lost 6 bases, V lost 4 bases, and 15 bases had no gene match. The CDR3 consists of 18 residues. The CDR3 sequence is CASSSPGQGFPGDEKLFF. CDR3 coding DNA: TGTGCCAGCAGCTCCCCCGGACAGGGGTTTCCCGGGGATGAAAAACTGTTTTTT.

The V gene is TRBV30, the J gene TRBJ2-1, with a tentative D call TRBD2 (6 bases). The CDR3 is 15 residues long. The V and J ends lost 0 bases and 2 bases respectively, with 11 bases between them. Germline assignment: CDR1 GTSNPN and CDR2 SVGIG (reference sequence). CDR3 coding DNA: TGTGCCTGGAGTGTAAACGGGGGAACCTACAATGAGCAGTTCTTC. Its protein is CAWSVNGGTYNEQFF.

This rearrangement joins TRBV5-1 to TRBJ2-3, with 8 nucleotides matching TRBD1. CDR3 length: 14 residues. Germline V gives CDR1 SGHRS, CDR2 YFSETQ. V lost 3 bases and J lost 6; bases outside the gene matches: 6. In nucleotides, the CDR3 is TGCGCCAGCAGCTCCAGGGGGCGCGAGGATACGCAGTATTTT. Its protein product is CASSSRGREDTQYF.

The chain couples TRBV11-3 to TRBJ2-1; 7 bases map to TRBD2. The CDR3 length is 15 residues. The germline V gene encodes CDR1 SGHNT and CDR2 YENEEA. The junction had 7 bases not matched to a gene; V was cut back by 4 bases and J by 4 bases. In DNA form, the CDR3 reads TGTGCCAGCAGCTCCCGACTAGCTACGTACAATGAGCAGTTCTTC. It is translated as CASSSRLATYNEQFF.

The chain joins TRBV5-4 to TRBJ1-2; 7 bases are a match to TRBD1. CDR1 is SGHNT, CDR2 YYREEE, per germline (reference sequence). V shed 3 bases and J 4 bases; nucleotides not matched to a gene: 6. CDR3 size: 14 residues. CDR3 in amino acids: CASSSGQEGYGYTF. The CDR3 DNA is TGTGCCAGCAGCTCAGGACAGGAGGGCTATGGCTACACCTTC. Full variable domain (missing parts from reference TRBV5-4 and TRBJ1-2): ETGVTQSPTHLIKTRGQQVTLRCSSQSGHNTVSWYQQALGQGPQFIFQYYREEENGRGNFPPRFSGLQFPNYSSELNVNALELDDSALYLCASSSGQEGYGYTFGSGTRLTVV.

The chain links TRBV6-1 to TRBJ2-3, with 8 bases that match TRBD2. The germline V gene encodes CDR1 MNHNS and CDR2 SASEGT. J gave up 0 bases and V 4 bases, and 9 bases lay outside the gene matches. The CDR3 has 17 residues. Here the CDR3 reads CASSGSGSGTSTDTQYF. CDR3 sequence (DNA): TGTGCCAGCAGTGGGTCGGGTAGCGGGACTAGCACAGATACGCAGTATTTT.

The chain combines TRBV3-1 (or the pseudogene TRBV3-2) with TRBJ1-2; D gene uncertain. CDR3 length: 14 residues. Germline CDR1 and CDR2: LGHDT and YNNKEL (reference sequence). The ends were cut back, 0 bases at V and 8 bases at J, with 13 bases in the middle. CDR3 in amino acids: CASSQEEPLRGYTF. The CDR3 DNA reads as TGTGCCAGCAGCCAAGAAGAGCCGTTGCGGGGCTACACCTTC.

This clone was seen ten or more times. This sequence joins TRBV10-3 and TRBJ1-5; 8 nucleotides agree with TRBD1. CDR3 size: 17 residues. After removal of 0 bases from V and 0 bases from J, the junction contained 4 bases not matched to a gene. Germline V gene sequence: CDR1 ENHRY, CDR2 SYGVKD. The CDR3 loop is CAISESHGTGSNQPQHF. The CDR3 DNA is TGTGCCATCAGTGAGTCACATGGGACAGGTAGCAATCAGCCCCAGCATTTT.

The CDR3 DNA is TGTGCCAGCAGCACCCTAGGAGAGGCCGGGGAGCTGTTTTTT. Translation gives CASSTLGEAGELFF. The chain joins TRBV9 to TRBJ2-2; D unclear. This CDR3 is 14 amino acids long. V gave up 4 bases and J gave up 6 bases, with 13 bases separating them. Germline values: CDR1 SGDLS, CDR2 YYNGEE. Together with reference TRBV9 and TRBJ2-2, the CDR3 gives the full variable domain: DSGVTQTPKHLITATGQRVTLRCSPRSGDLSVYWYQQSLDQGLQFLIQYYNGEERAKGNILERFSAQQFPDLHSELNLSSLELGDSALYFCASSTLGEAGELFFGEGSRLTVL.

Only one count was recorded for this clone. The chain uses TRBV7-3 and TRBJ2-3, with D unresolved. Trimming took 5 bases from V and 2 from J, leaving 11 bases between them. The CDR3 has 14 residues. Germline CDR1 SGHTA, CDR2 FQGTGA. CDR3 sequence: CASSLGPDTDTQYF. The CDR3 DNA reads TGTGCCAGCAGCCTTGGGCCAGACACAGATACGCAGTATTTT.

V and J are TRBV7-2 and TRBJ2-5, with D possibly TRBD2 on 5 matching bases. Germline V gene data show CDR1 as SGHTA and CDR2 as FQGNSA. V shed 2 bases and J shed 5 bases, with 12 bases lying between them. The CDR3 extends over 14 amino acids. The CDR3 reads CASSLNAGVETQYF. The CDR3 DNA sequence: TGTGCCAGCAGCTTAAATGCGGGTGTGGAGACCCAGTACTTC.

The CDR3 here is CASSQAGTPLGYNEQFF. The CDR3 nucleotides are TGCGCCAGCAGCCAAGCCGGGACTCCCCTCGGCTACAATGAGCAGTTCTTC. This sequence joins TRBV4-1 and TRBJ2-1; D is possibly TRBD2 (6 bases). CDR1 and CDR2 (germline): MGHRA, YSYEKL. This CDR3 contains 17 residues. The V gene lost 1 base and the J gene lost 3 bases, with 16 bases spanning the gap.

The chain combines TRBV7-8 with TRBJ2-6; 8 nucleotides line up with TRBD1. The CDR3 consists of 18 residues. Germline lookup yields CDR1 SGHVS and CDR2 FQNEAQ. The V segment lost 5 bases and the J segment 2 bases; nucleotides outside the gene matches: 11. The CDR3 loop is CASSPWFNRGAGANVLTF. CDR3 DNA sequence: TGTGCCAGCAGCCCCTGGTTTAACAGGGGGGCTGGGGCCAACGTCCTGACTTTC. Filled out from reference TRBV7-8 and TRBJ2-6, the complete variable domain reads GAGVSQSPRYKVAKRGQDVALRCDPISGHVSLFWYQQALGQGPEFLTYFQNEAQLDKSGLPSDRFFAERPEGSVSTLKIQRTQQEDSAVYLCASSPWFNRGAGANVLTFGAGSRLTVL.

This clone was recorded only once. The junction departs from the called germline gene at one end, perhaps through a read error. This sequence joins TRBV7-7 and TRBJ2-3; a possible D gene is TRBD2 (5 bases). CDR1 and CDR2 from the germline V gene are SSHAT and FNYEAQ (reference sequence). The CDR3 contains 13 residues. The CDR3 region is CASSLAGADTQYF. In nucleotides, the CDR3 is TGTGCTAGCAGCTTAGCCGGGGCAGATACGCAGTATTTT.

In DNA, the CDR3 is TGTGCCAGCAGTGAAGCTGGACTAGGAATCTACGAGCAGTACTTC. Protein: CASSEAGLGIYEQYF. This sequence joins TRBV2 and TRBJ2-7, with 7 bases identical to TRBD2. Germline V gives CDR1 SNHLY, CDR2 FYNNEI. Trimming removed 0 bases from V and 3 bases from J; junction bases left unmatched: 5. The CDR3 is 15 residues long. The whole variable domain, filled in from reference TRBV2 and TRBJ2-7, reads EPEVTQTPSHQVTQMGQEVILRCVPISNHLYFYWYRQILGQKVEFLVSFYNNEISEKSEIFDDQFSVERPDGSNFTLKIRSTKLEDSAMYFCASSEAGLGIYEQYFGPGTRLTVT.

Only a few counts were recorded for this clone. The V gene is TRBV2, the J gene TRBJ2-7; 9 bases map to TRBD1. In germline, CDR1 is SNHLY, CDR2 FYNNEI. The V gene end was trimmed by 6 bases and the J gene end by 5 bases; junction bases not matched to a gene: 11. This CDR3 has 15 amino acids. The CDR3 DNA is TGTGCCAGCAGACAAACCCCGGACAGGGGCCACGAGCAGTACTTC. This gives the protein CASRQTPDRGHEQYF.

The chain joins TRBV28 to TRBJ1-5; TRBD1 matches at 10 bases. CDR3 length equals 17 residues. From germline, CDR1 is MDHEN and CDR2 SYDVKM. The V and J ends lost 1 base and 0 bases, in that order; junction bases with no gene match: 3. CDR3 residues: CASSLLRTGGSNQPQHF. The CDR3 DNA reads as TGTGCCAGCAGTTTATTGAGGACAGGGGGTAGCAATCAGCCCCAGCATTTT.